Listed here are 30 T cell receptor beta chains from one sample, sequenced in a study of T cell repertoires in aging, cancer and after chemotherapy. Amplification of TCR beta used genomic DNA extracted from peripheral blood. Multiplex touch-down PCR with TRB-A/B primers amplified rearranged V-D-J TRB sequences. A single record per CDR3 protein comes from TCRdb applying MiXCR to the multiplex PCR reads. The table has roughly 1,400 distinct CDR3 sequences, around a fifth seen once. The sample comprised blood. The receptors stem from a human donor with a solid tumor.

The J gene is TRBJ1-5, the V gene TRBV12-3 or TRBV12-4, with unresolved D. V lost 10 bases to trimming and J lost 6 bases, with 16 bases between them. This CDR3 has 13 amino acids. Here the CDR3 reads CAIKKGGGQPQHF. DNA of the CDR3: TGTGCCATCAAAAAGGGCGGTGGTCAGCCCCAGCATTTT.

This clonotype is categorized as large. V and J are TRBV11-3 and TRBJ2-2; no firm D call. Trimming removed 2 bases from V and 4 bases from J, with 14 bases in between. The CDR3 spans 16 residues. Looked up from germline, CDR1 is SGHNT and CDR2 is YENEEA. Here the CDR3 reads CASSLKYFVGTGELFF. The CDR3 DNA reads TGTGCCAGCAGCTTAAAATACTTTGTGGGCACCGGGGAGCTGTTTTTT.

This clonotype has only a few counts. V usage is TRBV7-2 and J usage is TRBJ2-3; the D is unclear. The CDR3 runs 12 residues. Germline V gives CDR1 SGHTA, CDR2 FQGNSA. The V end lost 7 bases, the J end lost 10 bases, and 15 bases lay between the germline ends. CDR3 loop: CASNVITVAQYF. The CDR3 nucleotides are TGTGCCAGCAACGTTATTACGGTGGCGCAGTATTTT.

In its sample, this clonotype ranks as medium-sized (0.01 to 0.1%). The chain joins TRBV4-3 to TRBJ2-1; no clear D. There are 17 residues in the CDR3. Deletions cut 2 bases from V and 0 bases from J, with 14 bases between. In germline, CDR1 is LGHNA, CDR2 YSLEER. CDR3 residues: CASSQHLEASSYNEQFF. Written as DNA, the CDR3 is TGCGCCAGCAGCCAACACCTAGAGGCGAGCTCCTACAATGAGCAGTTCTTC.

This clonotype is classed as medium-sized. The chain recombines TRBV6-5 with TRBJ1-2; 9 nucleotides line up with TRBD1. The CDR3 runs 15 residues. V lost 5 bases, J lost 7 bases, and 11 bases stayed unmatched. Germline V CDR1 and CDR2: MNHEY, SVGAGI. The CDR3 DNA follows: TGTGCCAGCAGTGAAGACTTACAGGGGGCGCGTGGCTACACCTTC. Amino acids: CASSEDLQGARGYTF.

As for this clonotype: A much bigger clone sits one base away, suggesting this may be a read error. The CDR3 carries no conserved terminal phenylalanine or tryptophan, so it likely arises from a read error. This chain uses TRBV6-4 with TRBJ1-4; possibly TRBD1 for D (6 bases). CDR1 MRHNA and CDR2 SNTAGT come from the germline V gene. CDR3 length equals 14 residues. The V gene lost 5 bases and the J gene lost 3 bases, with 10 bases spanning the gap. CDR3 bases: TGTGCCAGCAGTTTACAGGGTTCTAATGAAAAACTGTTTATT. It specifies CASSLQGSNEKLFI.

Points on this clonotype: At one of its ends the junction is not consistent with the germline gene, which may arise from a read error. The chain couples TRBV11-3 to TRBJ2-7; 12 bases agree with TRBD1. Germline CDR1 reads SGHNT; CDR2 reads YENEEA. The CDR3 extends over 16 amino acids. As DNA, the CDR3 is TGCGCCAGAAGCCGACCGGGACAGGGGGCGCATAACGAGCAGTACTTC. This encodes CARSRPGQGAHNEQYF.

This clonotype has more than one count but fewer than ten. The chain carries TRBV6-5 and TRBJ2-7; 11 bases line up with TRBD2. V trimming: 0 bases; J trimming: 6 bases; junction bases outside the gene matches: 4. The V gene's germline CDR1 is MNHEY and CDR2 SVGAGI. The CDR3 spans 15 residues. CDR3 coding DNA: TGTGCCAGCAGTTACTCGAAACTAGCGGGAGCCGAGCAGTACTTC. Amino acids: CASSYSKLAGAEQYF.

By sample fraction, this clonotype is large. The chain is built from TRBV30 and TRBJ1-1; 10 positions agree with TRBD1. J was trimmed by 11 bases and V by 5 bases; bases with no gene match: 8. Per the germline V gene, CDR1 is GTSNPN and CDR2 is SVGIG (reference sequence). The CDR3 extends over 12 amino acids. This CDR3 is CAWLTGGVKAFF. The CDR3 DNA is TGTGCCTGGCTGACAGGGGGCGTCAAGGCTTTCTTT.

By proportion, this clonotype is medium-sized. The chain uses TRBV5-6 and TRBJ1-5; D remains ambiguous. V lost 5 bases and J 7 bases, leaving 22 bases between the germline ends. The CDR3 spans 16 residues. Per germline, CDR1 SGHDT and CDR2 YYEEEE. The CDR3 loop is CASSLSFGSGVQPQHF. The CDR3 bases are TGTGCCAGCAGTCTGTCGTTTGGCAGTGGTGTGCAGCCCCAGCATTTT.

The chain carries TRBV29-1 and TRBJ2-2; 10 positions match TRBD1. The germline gives CDR1 SQVTM, CDR2 ANQGSEA. The CDR3 extends over 15 amino acids. The V and J ends lost 5 bases and 3 bases, in that order; junction bases with no gene match: 6. As DNA, the CDR3 is TGCAGCGTTTCCGGGACAGGGGCAGACACCGGGGAGCTGTTTTTT. Its protein is CSVSGTGADTGELFF.

This sequence joins TRBV6-5 and TRBJ2-7, with TRBD2 identical over 10 bases. Germline CDR1 is MNHEY and CDR2 is SVGAGI. V dropped 2 bases and J dropped 2; count of bases not matched to a gene: 6. The length of the CDR3 is 16 residues. CDR3 nucleotides: TGTGCCAGCAGTTACCCGGGACTAGCGTTCCCCTACGAGCAGTACGTC. Its translation is CASSYPGLAFPYEQYV.

This clonotype is termed large (0.1 to 1%). The chain carries TRBV7-6 and TRBJ2-1; D is ambiguous. CDR1 and CDR2 from the germline V gene are SGHVS and FNYEAQ. The V end lost 1 base, the J end lost 1 base, and 5 bases lay between the germline ends. CDR3 length: 14 amino acids. This CDR3 reads CASSLGGSYNEQFF. The CDR3 DNA reads as TGTGCCAGCAGCTTAGGTGGATCCTACAATGAGCAGTTCTTC.

By sample fraction, this clonotype is large. The chain links TRBV24-1 to TRBJ2-3, with 7 nucleotides matching TRBD2. CDR1 is KGHDR and CDR2 is SFDVKD in the germline V gene. V shed 4 bases and J 3 bases; nucleotides not matched to a gene: 9. This CDR3 comprises 16 residues. CDR3 DNA: TGTGCCACCAGTGAGCCCTCAGCGGGGACTACAGATACGCAGTATTTT. Protein product: CATSEPSAGTTDTQYF.

V gene TRBV11-3 combines with J gene TRBJ1-1; TRBD1 might be the D (5 bases). The germline V and J ends were trimmed by 5 bases and 4 bases, with 14 bases remaining between them. The CDR3 loop spans 14 amino acids. Per germline, CDR1 SGHNT and CDR2 YENEEA. CDR3 region: CASSTPSGGTEAFF. The CDR3, as DNA: TGTGCCAGCAGCACCCCTAGCGGGGGCACTGAAGCTTTCTTT. Looking up the rest from reference TRBV11-3 and TRBJ1-1 gives the full variable domain: EAGVVQSPRYKIIEKKQPVAFWCNPISGHNTLYWYLQNLGQGPELLIRYENEEAVDDSQLPKDRFSAERLKGVDSTLKIQPAELGDSAVYLCASSTPSGGTEAFFGQGTRLTVV.

This clonotype has more than one count but fewer than ten. The J gene is TRBJ2-5, the V gene TRBV20-1; D is possibly TRBD2 (5 bases). The length of the CDR3 is 14 residues. V shed 2 bases and J shed 3 bases, with 13 bases lying between them. Germline V gene data show CDR1 as DFQATT and CDR2 as SNEGSKA (reference sequence). The CDR3: CSARSGILKETQYF. The CDR3 bases are TGCAGTGCTAGATCCGGGATTCTTAAAGAGACCCAGTACTTC.

By share, this clonotype ranks as medium-sized. The chain employs TRBV4-3 and TRBJ1-3; D not certain. The CDR3 has 17 residues. V lost 1 base to trimming and J lost 0 bases, with 13 bases between them. The germline CDR1 and CDR2 sequences are LGHNA and YSLEER. This CDR3 reads CASSQAPQLSSGNTIYF. CDR3 DNA sequence: TGCGCCAGCAGCCAAGCCCCGCAGCTCAGCTCTGGAAACACCATATATTTT.

This clonotype is large (0.1 to 1%) within its sample. V and J are TRBV15 and TRBJ2-7; D is uncertain. The CDR3 runs 16 residues. V lost 0 bases to trimming and J lost 3 bases, with 15 bases between them. Germline V CDR1 and CDR2: LNHNV, YYDKDF (reference sequence). CDR3 coding DNA: TGTGCCACCAGCAGAGATGTGACGGACCCTTACTACGAGCAGTACGTC. Translating gives CATSRDVTDPYYEQYV.

This clonotype was seen only a few times. The V call is TRBV4-2, the J call TRBJ2-5; D might be TRBD2 (6 bases). The CDR3 extends over 15 amino acids. V was pared by 4 bases and J by 2 bases, with 14 bases between. The germline CDR1 and CDR2 sequences are LGHNA and YNFKEQ. The CDR3 loop reads CASSLRSAGQETQYF. CDR3 DNA: TGTGCCAGCAGCCTTCGTTCGGCGGGGCAAGAGACCCAGTACTTC.

CDR3 in amino acids: CASSLDENRGRNQPQHF. The CDR3 DNA follows: TGTGCCAGCAGTTTAGATGAAAACAGGGGGCGCAATCAGCCCCAGCATTTT. This chain links TRBV12-3 or TRBV12-4 with TRBJ1-5, with 9 positions matching TRBD1. V was pared by 1 base and J by 2 bases, with 6 bases of the junction left unmatched. The CDR3 has 17 amino acids.

This clonotype was detected a few times. The chain is built from TRBV5-1 and TRBJ2-5; 9 bases fit TRBD2. CDR1 SGHRS and CDR2 YFSETQ come from the germline V gene. The CDR3 has 16 amino acids. J lost 4 bases, V lost 2 bases, and 9 bases had no gene match. CDR3 protein: CASSLQPAGGPETQYF. The CDR3, as DNA: TGCGCCAGCAGCTTACAACCAGCGGGAGGACCAGAGACCCAGTACTTC.

This clonotype is deemed medium-sized. The V call is TRBV4-3, the J call TRBJ1-1; a weak D match, TRBD1 (6 bases). Germline CDR1 and CDR2: LGHNA and YSLEER. V lost 1 base to trimming and J lost 1 base, with 13 bases between them. The CDR3 sequence is 16 residues long. CDR3 sequence: CASSQVHREGNTEAFF. CDR3 nucleotides: TGCGCCAGCAGCCAAGTCCACAGGGAGGGGAACACTGAAGCTTTCTTT.

The sample holds a few counts of this clonotype. This chain joins TRBV29-1 and TRBJ2-2; TRBD2 matches 11 bases. Germline CDR1 and CDR2: SQVTM and ANQGSEA. V lost 2 bases and J lost 1; bases outside the gene matches: 9. This CDR3 has 18 residues. The CDR3 bases are TGCAGCGTTGAAAATCCTAGCGGGACTAGCGGGAACACCGGGGAGCTGTTTTTT. Translation: CSVENPSGTSGNTGELFF.

The chain couples TRBV4-1 to TRBJ2-4, with 7 positions matching TRBD1. The CDR3 covers 18 residues. V lost 0 bases, J lost 1 base, and 9 bases stayed unmatched. The V gene's germline CDR1 is MGHRA and CDR2 YSYEKL. CDR3 nucleotides: TGCGCCAGCAGCCAAGATATAGAGGGGGCTGTCGCCAAAAACATTCAGTACTTC. This gives the protein CASSQDIEGAVAKNIQYF.

This chain links TRBV5-4 with TRBJ1-3; D unresolved. CDR1 and CDR2 from the germline V gene are SGHNT and YYREEE (reference sequence). V gave up 4 bases and J gave up 7 bases, with 12 bases separating them. This CDR3 is built from 13 residues. The chain's CDR3 is CASSLEIGNTIYF. The CDR3 DNA reads TGTGCCAGCAGCCTTGAAATCGGCAACACCATATATTTT.

This chain uses TRBV28 with TRBJ2-3; 7 bases are a match to TRBD1. The DNA end favors TRBJ2-1, so the J call may be wrong. This CDR3 comprises 15 residues. Germline lookup yields CDR1 MDHEN and CDR2 SYDVKM. The CDR3: CASSPRDRPYNEQFF. The DNA of the CDR3 is TGTGCCAGCAGTCCCCGGGACAGACCCTACAATGAGCAGTTCTTC.

This clonotype was counted a few times. This chain uses TRBV15 with TRBJ2-1; TRBD2 matches at 10 bases. V lost 3 bases and J lost 8; bases outside the gene matches: 1. This CDR3 has 13 amino acids. CDR1 LNHNV and CDR2 YYDKDF come from the germline V gene (reference sequence). CDR3 coding DNA: TGTGCCACCAGCAGGAGCGGGAGGGATGAGCAGTTCTTC. Protein sequence: CATSRSGRDEQFF.

By sample share, this clonotype is medium-sized. V and J are TRBV20-1 and TRBJ1-2; 8 bases agree with TRBD1. Losses at the gene ends were 0 bases for V and 8 bases for J; bases not matched to a gene: 8. Germline V lookup: CDR1 DFQATT, CDR2 SNEGSKA (reference sequence). The CDR3 spans 14 residues. CDR3 in DNA: TGCAGTGCTAGAGAGGGGCAGGGGGCAGGGGGCTACACCTTC. This gives the protein CSAREGQGAGGYTF.

In this sample, this clonotype is medium-sized. The chain carries TRBV6-4 and TRBJ1-1; perhaps TRBD1 as D (5 bases). The V gene's germline CDR1 is MRHNA and CDR2 SNTAGT. Trimming took off 5 bases at V and 4 bases at J, with 14 bases between the two ends. This CDR3 contains 14 residues. DNA of the CDR3: TGTGCCAGCAGTCCCGCGGGGGATCCCACTGAAGCTTTCTTT. Its translation is CASSPAGDPTEAFF.

This clonotype is judged medium-sized (0.01 to 0.1%). This chain uses TRBV4-3 with TRBJ2-3, with D uncertain. This CDR3 is 14 amino acids long. V lost 0 bases to trimming and J lost 2 bases, with 6 bases between them. The germline CDR1 and CDR2 sequences are LGHNA and YSLEER. The CDR3 is CASSQDTNTDTQYF. DNA for the CDR3: TGCGCCAGCAGCCAAGATACCAACACAGATACGCAGTATTTT.